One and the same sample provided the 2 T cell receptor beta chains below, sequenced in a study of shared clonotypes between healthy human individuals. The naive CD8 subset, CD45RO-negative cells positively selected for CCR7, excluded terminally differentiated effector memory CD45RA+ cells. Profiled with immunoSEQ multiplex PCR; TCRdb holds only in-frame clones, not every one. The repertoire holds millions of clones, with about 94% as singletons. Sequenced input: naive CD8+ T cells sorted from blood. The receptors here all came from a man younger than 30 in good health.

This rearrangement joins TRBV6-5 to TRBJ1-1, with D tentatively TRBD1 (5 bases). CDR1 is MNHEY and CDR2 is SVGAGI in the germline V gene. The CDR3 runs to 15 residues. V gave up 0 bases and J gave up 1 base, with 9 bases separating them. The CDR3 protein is CASSYSGPTNTEAFF. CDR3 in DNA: TGTGCCAGCAGTTACTCGGGACCGACGAACACTGAAGCTTTCTTT.

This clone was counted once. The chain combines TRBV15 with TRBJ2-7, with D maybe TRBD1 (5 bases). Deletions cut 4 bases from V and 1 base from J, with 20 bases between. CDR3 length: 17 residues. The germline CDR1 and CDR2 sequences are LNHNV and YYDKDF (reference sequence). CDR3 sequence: CATSTTKMTALSYEQYF. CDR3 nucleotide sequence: TGTGCCACCAGCACCACGAAGATGACAGCTTTGTCCTACGAGCAGTACTTC.